In this sample, the clone carrying this T cell receptor (beta chain) turned up a few times. No antigen is known for it. TCRdb independently ran MiXCR on the RT-PCR reads; one entry per CDR3 protein. The profile covers around 520,000 distinct CDR3 sequences, with approximately 24% appearing a single time and 1.5% to 2% taken by the ten largest. This record belongs to a study of response to subunit inactivated influenza vaccine. Study outcomes and limitations: Each seasonal influenza vaccination, the authors suggested, recruits few new T cells.

Sequencing used CD4+ T cells sorted from PBMCs, obtained 5 to 6 days after vaccination. The source of this sequence is a man aged 45 to 65 who received an inactivated influenza vaccine.

CDR3 sequence (DNA): TGTGCCAGCAGTTTTCGGGTTTCAAGCAGGAGAGCACGCGGTCAGAGGTCTCGCTATGGCTACACCTTC. This translates into CASSFRVSSRRARGQRSRYGYTF. The rearrangement joins TRBV27 to TRBJ1-2; no definite D call. V was pared by 3 bases and J by 4 bases, with 39 bases between. The CDR3 loop spans 23 amino acids. CDR1 and CDR2 from the germline V gene are MNHEY and SMNVEV (reference sequence).